The clone carrying this TCR beta chain was counted a few times. The CDR3 contains 14 residues. The ends lost 3 bases at V and 7 bases at J; junction bases unmatched: 10. Germline CDR1 is SQVTM and CDR2 is ANQGSEA. This entry comes from a study of CD8+CD57+ T cells in acquired aplastic anemia. For CDR3 and TCR beta VDJ profiling, genomic DNA was the template used. Each CDR3 protein gets one entry after TCRdb re-called the reads with MiXCR. Of around 500,000 distinct CDR3 sequences in the sample, around 30% are singletons; the top ten hold around 0.82%. An expansion of CD8+CD57+ cells by flow cytometry had been shown in patients chosen for sequencing.

This rearrangement joins TRBV29-1 to TRBJ1-2; TRBD1 agrees at 8 bases. The clonotype comes from a human donor with aplastic anemia. Input material: sorted CD4+, CD8+, or CD8+CD57+ T cells (not recorded which) from PBMCs. For the CDR3, the DNA is TGCAGCGTTGAGGACAGGGCGAGTGGGGGTGGCTACACCTTC. Its translation: CSVEDRASGGGYTF. Based on the CDR3 plus reference TRBV29-1 and TRBJ1-2, the full variable domain is SAVISQKPSRDICQRGTSLTIQCQVDSQVTMMFWYRQQPGQSLTLIATANQGSEATYESGFVIDKFPISRPNLTFSTLTVSNMSPEDSSIYLCSVEDRASGGGYTFGSGTRLTVV.